These 3 T cell receptor beta chains originate from one sample sequenced in a study of blood T cells in healthy people across ages. Through a sample-barcoded 5' primer and a J-beta primer mix, a second PCR was run for roughly 6 to 12 cycles. TCRdb processed the 5' RACE reads anew with MiXCR; each CDR3 protein has one entry. Of some 800,000 distinct CDR3 sequences in the sample, more than 40% are singletons; the top ten hold 15% to 25%. What was sequenced was blood. The origin of the receptors is a man between 60 and 75 years old in good health.

This clonotype was found a few times. The chain uses TRBV27 and TRBJ2-1; 8 bases map to TRBD1. V lost 6 bases, J lost 8 bases, and 6 bases stayed unmatched. The germline V gene encodes CDR1 MNHEY and CDR2 SMNVEV (reference sequence). The CDR3 contains 13 residues. CDR3 sequence reads: CASRGRGPDEQFF. The CDR3 bases are TGTGCCAGCAGAGGCAGGGGGCCGGATGAGCAGTTCTTC.

In this sample, this clonotype turned up a few times. The chain combines TRBV20-1 with TRBJ2-5; 8 bases are shared with TRBD2. The J segment lost 5 bases and the V segment lost 0 bases, leaving 11 bases of the junction unmatched. The length of the CDR3 is 16 residues. From germline, CDR1 is DFQATT and CDR2 SNEGSKA (reference sequence). Written as DNA, the CDR3 is TGCAGTGCTAGAGATGGAGGCGGGGGGCCTCCGGAGACCCAGTACTTC. This translates into CSARDGGGGPPETQYF.

This clonotype was seen many times. The chain carries TRBV7-6 and TRBJ2-5; 9 bases are a match to TRBD1. The CDR3 runs to 14 residues. Germline trimming cut 5 bases from V and 5 bases from J; bases unmatched to any gene: 6. Germline assignment: CDR1 SGHVS and CDR2 FNYEAQ. CDR3 nucleotides: TGTGCCAGCAGCCTTGGACAGGGGTGGGAGACCCAGTACTTC. The encoded protein is CASSLGQGWETQYF.